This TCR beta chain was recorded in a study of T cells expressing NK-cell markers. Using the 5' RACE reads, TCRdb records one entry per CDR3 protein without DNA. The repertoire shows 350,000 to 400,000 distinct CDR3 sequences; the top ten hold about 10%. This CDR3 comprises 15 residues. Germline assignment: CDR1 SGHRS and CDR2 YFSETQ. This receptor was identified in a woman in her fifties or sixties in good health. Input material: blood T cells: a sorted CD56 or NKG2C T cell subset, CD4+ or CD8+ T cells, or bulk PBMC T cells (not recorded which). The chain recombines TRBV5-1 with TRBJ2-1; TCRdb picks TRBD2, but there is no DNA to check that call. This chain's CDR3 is CASRQGTSGPGEQFF. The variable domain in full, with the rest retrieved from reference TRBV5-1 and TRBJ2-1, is KAGVTQTPRYLIKTRGQQVTLSCSPISGHRSVSWYQQTPGQGLQFLFEYFSETQRNKGNFPGRFSGRQFSNSRSEMNVSTLELGDSALYLCASRQGTSGPGEQFFGPGTRLTVL.